Listed below are T cell receptor beta chains from one sample, sequenced in a study of blood T cell repertoires in COVID-19. This table comes from immunoSEQ multiplex PCR, and its TCRdb copy is limited to in-frame clones, with some not included. The sample shows around 88,000 clones, approximately 81% of them seen only once. Sequenced sample: peripheral blood. These receptor sequences come from a woman of 80 years or more with acute or convalescent COVID-19. The CDR3 runs from the conserved cysteine through the conserved F or W. The D gene is left open where the match is weak. Size tells how often a clone was seen (once, few, many) or the class of an expanded clone, and some rows leave it out.

v_call,j_call,clone_size,d_call,cdr3_aa,cdr3_nt
TRBV28,TRBJ2-7,NA,TRBD1,CASSIRQGRNEQYF,TGTGCCAGCAGTATCCGACAGGGTCGGAACGAGCAGTACTTC
TRBV2,TRBJ2-3,NA,NA,CASSAGGGFTDTQYF,TGTGCCAGCAGTGCGGGGGGCGGCTTCACAGATACGCAGTATTTT
TRBV4-1,TRBJ1-1,NA,TRBD1,CASASLGQRINTEAFF,TGCGCCAGTGCCTCCTTGGGACAGCGAATTAACACTGAAGCTTTCTTT
TRBV28,TRBJ1-5,once,NA,CASSWGSNQPQHF,TGTGCCAGCAGTTGGGGCTCGAATCAGCCCCAGCATTTT
TRBV19,TRBJ1-2,NA,TRBD1,CASTFTGESHYGYTF,TGTGCCAGTACCTTTACAGGGGAATCTCACTATGGCTACACCTTC
TRBV6-1,TRBJ2-3,NA,TRBD2,CASSELAGGSTDTQYF,TGTGCCAGCAGTGAATTAGCGGGGGGCAGCACAGATACGCAGTATTTT
TRBV9,TRBJ1-2,NA,NA,CASSVLGGGYTF,TGTGCCAGCAGCGTTTTAGGGGGTGGCTACACCTTC
TRBV10-3,TRBJ1-1,NA,TRBD1,CATKGTVNTEAFF,TGTGCCACCAAAGGGACAGTGAACACTGAAGCTTTCTTT
TRBV28,TRBJ1-1,NA,NA,CASSSSLTYGTEAFF,TGTGCCAGCAGTTCGAGTCTCACTTATGGCACTGAAGCTTTCTTT
TRBV27,TRBJ2-2,NA,NA,CASSSLNTGELFF,TGTGCCAGCAGTTCCCTGAACACCGGGGAGCTGTTTTTT
TRBV5-5,TRBJ2-1,NA,NA,CASSLDPTGGSYNEQFF,TGTGCCAGCAGCTTGGACCCGACAGGCGGCTCCTACAATGAGCAGTTCTTC
TRBV28,TRBJ1-1,NA,NA,CASSLYRGTYTEAFF,TGTGCCAGCAGTTTATATCGGGGAACCTACACTGAAGCTTTCTTT
TRBV7-9,TRBJ1-4,NA,NA,CASSPPVSNEKLFF,TGTGCCAGCAGCCCCCCGGTGTCTAATGAAAAACTGTTTTTT
TRBV27,TRBJ1-1,once,NA,CASSPVTLSGLNTEAFF,TGTGCCAGCAGTCCCGTCACCCTTTCAGGGCTGAACACTGAAGCTTTCTTT
TRBV4-3,TRBJ2-2,NA,TRBD2,CASSQDPGLPTGELFF,TGCGCCAGCAGCCAAGACCCGGGACTACCCACCGGGGAGCTGTTTTTT
TRBV5-1,TRBJ2-5,NA,NA,CASSLGLGKYQETQYF,TGCGCCAGCAGCTTGGGGCTAGGAAAATACCAAGAGACCCAGTACTTC
TRBV12-3/TRBV12-4,TRBJ2-2,NA,TRBD2,CAAGGGGELFF,TGTGCCGCCGGGGGGGGCGGGGAGCTGTTTTTT
TRBV7-2,TRBJ1-1,NA,NA,CASSLGMNTEAFF,TGTGCCAGCAGCCTCGGGATGAACACTGAAGCTTTCTTT
TRBV2,TRBJ1-2,NA,TRBD1,CASSGQGGNYGYTF,TGTGCCAGCAGTGGACAGGGTGGGAACTATGGCTACACCTTC
TRBV3-1/TRBV3-2,TRBJ2-2,once,NA,CASSQDSLKDGTNTGELFF,TGTGCCAGCAGCCAAGATAGCTTAAAGGACGGGACGAACACCGGGGAGCTGTTTTTT
TRBV28,TRBJ2-7,NA,TRBD2,CASSLTAGSGGVLQYF,TGTGCCAGCAGTCTCACCGCGGGTAGCGGGGGGGTACTGCAGTACTTC
TRBV20-1,TRBJ1-2,NA,NA,CSASRDTTDGYTF,TGCAGTGCTAGTCGGGACACCACGGATGGCTACACCTTC
TRBV2,TRBJ2-5,once,NA,CASSEGGRGLETQYF,TGTGCCAGCAGTGAAGGGGGCAGGGGCTTGGAGACCCAGTACTTC
TRBV19,TRBJ2-3,NA,NA,CASKTGSADTQYF,TGTGCCAGTAAAACAGGGTCCGCAGATACGCAGTATTTT
TRBV19,TRBJ1-2,NA,NA,CASTPTGNYGYTF,TGTGCCAGTACCCCCACAGGGAACTATGGCTACACCTTC
TRBV6-5,TRBJ1-6,NA,TRBD1,CASSYSGRTGGSPLHF,TGTGCCAGCAGTTACTCAGGACGGACAGGCGGATCACCCCTCCACTTT
TRBV7-2,TRBJ1-3,once,NA,CASTPPGSGNTIYF,TGTGCCAGCACTCCTCCGGGCTCTGGAAACACCATATATTTT
TRBV7-6,TRBJ1-6,NA,NA,CASSLGDLAAMGSPLHF,TGTGCCAGCAGCTTAGGTGACTTGGCAGCCATGGGTTCACCCCTCCACTTT
TRBV3-1/TRBV3-2,TRBJ1-5,NA,NA,CASSLGLKANQPQHF,TGTGCCAGCAGCCTGGGACTCAAGGCCAATCAGCCCCAGCATTTT
TRBV18,TRBJ1-1,NA,NA,CASSQGQNTEAFF,TGTGCCAGCTCTCAGGGGCAGAACACTGAAGCTTTCTTT
TRBV7-9,TRBJ2-3,NA,TRBD2,CASSSSFRGGSDTQYF,TGTGCCAGCAGCTCAAGCTTTCGGGGGGGCTCGGATACGCAGTATTTT
TRBV5-6,TRBJ1-5,NA,NA,CASSSAGQQPQHF,TGTGCCAGCAGCTCCGCTGGACAGCAGCCCCAGCATTTT
TRBV19,TRBJ1-5,NA,TRBD1,CASSRQGNQPQHF,TGTGCCAGTAGTAGACAGGGTAATCAGCCCCAGCATTTT
TRBV19,TRBJ2-5,NA,NA,CASSLGGLQETQYF,TGTGCCAGTAGTCTGGGGGGGCTCCAAGAGACCCAGTACTTC
TRBV9,TRBJ2-3,NA,TRBD2,CASSPTSAKDTQYF,TGTGCCAGCAGCCCGACTAGCGCAAAAGATACGCAGTATTTT
TRBV29-1,TRBJ2-1,NA,TRBD1,CSVEAEGQGLNEQFF,TGCAGCGTTGAAGCTGAGGGACAGGGGTTGAATGAGCAGTTCTTC
TRBV7-9,TRBJ1-1,NA,TRBD1,CASSRQGRVLTEAFF,TGTGCCAGCAGCAGACAGGGTCGGGTGCTCACTGAAGCTTTCTTT
TRBV28,TRBJ2-3,NA,NA,CASSGAGAVTTQYF,TGTGCCAGCAGTGGGGCGGGGGCTGTCACTACGCAGTATTTT
TRBV18,TRBJ2-3,NA,TRBD2,CASSPYLAGRSTDTQYF,TGTGCCAGCTCACCCTACTTAGCGGGGCGGAGCACAGATACGCAGTATTTT
TRBV18,TRBJ1-6,NA,NA,CASSRSKQGPALHF,TGTGCCAGCTCACGATCTAAGCAGGGGCCAGCCCTCCACTTT
TRBV29-1,TRBJ2-3,NA,TRBD1,CSVETGGLTDTQYF,TGCAGCGTTGAGACAGGGGGGCTCACAGATACGCAGTATTTT
TRBV24-1,TRBJ2-5,NA,TRBD1,CATSDGQGASETQYF,TGTGCCACCAGTGATGGACAGGGGGCATCAGAGACCCAGTACTTC
TRBV24-1,TRBJ2-7,NA,TRBD1,CATSDPGTGGEQYF,TGTGCCACCAGTGACCCCGGGACAGGCGGCGAGCAGTACTTC
TRBV11-3,TRBJ2-2,NA,TRBD1,CASSQTGVNGELFF,TGTGCCAGCAGCCAGACAGGGGTAAACGGGGAGCTGTTTTTT
TRBV2,TRBJ1-1,NA,NA,CASIQRTEAFF,TGTGCCAGCATCCAGAGGACTGAAGCTTTCTTT
TRBV14,TRBJ1-5,NA,NA,CASSQVKVEVWRRAGFNQPQHF,TGTGCCAGCAGCCAAGTAAAAGTAGAGGTCTGGAGGAGAGCGGGGTTCAATCAGCCCCAGCATTTT